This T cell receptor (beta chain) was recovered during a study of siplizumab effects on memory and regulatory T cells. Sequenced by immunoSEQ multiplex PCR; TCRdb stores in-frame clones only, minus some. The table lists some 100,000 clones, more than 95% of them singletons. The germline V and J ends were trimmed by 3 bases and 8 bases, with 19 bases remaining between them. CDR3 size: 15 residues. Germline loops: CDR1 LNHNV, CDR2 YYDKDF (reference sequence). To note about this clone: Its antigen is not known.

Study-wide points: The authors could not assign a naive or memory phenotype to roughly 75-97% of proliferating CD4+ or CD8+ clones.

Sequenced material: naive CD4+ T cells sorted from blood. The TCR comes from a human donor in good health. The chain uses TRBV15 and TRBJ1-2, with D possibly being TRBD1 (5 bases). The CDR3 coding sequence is TGTGCCACCAGCAGGACAGAGGGACTTCATAAGGGCTACACCTTC. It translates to CATSRTEGLHKGYTF.